The T cell receptor (beta chain) described here comes from a study of blood T cells in healthy people across ages. For this clonotype: Its antigen is not known.

Study-wide results and caveats: Roughly linear age-related decline in beta diversity appeared, significant by age around 40.

A second roughly 6 to 11 cycle PCR used barcoded and J-beta primers. In TCRdb, the 5' RACE reads were re-called with MiXCR into one record per CDR3 protein. The repertoire includes more than 1.4 million distinct CDR3 sequences, 35% to 45% of them detected once, and around 8% sits in the top ten. PBMCs were isolated at a quantity of at least 6.5 million per sample. Trimming left V 3 bases short and J 6 bases short, with 14 bases between. Germline V gene lookup returns CDR1 LGHDT and CDR2 YNNKEL (reference sequence). This CDR3 has 14 residues. This sequence was found in a young woman in good health. Sequenced: blood. This sequence joins TRBV3-1 and TRBJ1-2; D is ambiguous. The CDR3 nucleotides read TGTGCCAGCAGCCATGGAGGAGCAACTAATGGCTACACCTTC. Its protein is CASSHGGATNGYTF.